These 5 T cell receptor beta chains share one sample of origin, sequenced in a study of blood T cell repertoires in COVID-19. The table came from immunoSEQ multiplex PCR; TCRdb's copy has only in-frame clones and leaves some out. The sample lists 100,000 or so clones, 85% to 90% seen once, with roughly 30% in the top ten. Specimen: peripheral blood. The receptors come from an elderly woman with acute or convalescent COVID-19.

J is TRBJ1-2 and V is TRBV5-1; maybe TRBD1 (6 bases). Per the germline V gene, CDR1 is SGHRS and CDR2 is YFSETQ. The V gene lost 4 bases and the J gene lost 1 base, with 14 bases spanning the gap. The CDR3 has 15 amino acids. The CDR3 reads CASSPGGADNYGYTF. CDR3 nucleotide sequence: TGCGCCAGCAGCCCTGGGGGGGCGGATAACTATGGCTACACCTTC.

This clone is a singleton in its sample. This CDR3 reads CASSLGLAGHTEFF. The CDR3 nucleotides read TGTGCCAGCAGCTTAGGGCTAGCGGGGCATACGGAGTTCTTC. The chain is built from TRBV7-8 and TRBJ2-1, with 9 nucleotides matching TRBD2. Per germline, CDR1 SGHVS and CDR2 FQNEAQ. The CDR3 length is 14 residues. Trimming took 1 base from V and 14 from J; bases not matched to a gene: 9.

The rearrangement joins TRBV5-1 to TRBJ2-1, with D possibly TRBD1 on 5 matching bases. V lost 0 bases, J lost 6 bases, and 13 bases lay in between. CDR3 size: 15 residues. Germline CDR1 SGHRS, CDR2 YFSETQ. CDR3 sequence reads: CASSLAVGPGNEQFF. The CDR3 DNA sequence: TGCGCCAGCAGCTTGGCCGTGGGGCCGGGCAATGAGCAGTTCTTC. Full variable domain (outside the CDR3, taken from reference TRBV5-1 and TRBJ2-1): KAGVTQTPRYLIKTRGQQVTLSCSPISGHRSVSWYQQTPGQGLQFLFEYFSETQRNKGNFPGRFSGRQFSNSRSEMNVSTLELGDSALYLCASSLAVGPGNEQFFGPGTRLTVL.

V usage is TRBV18 and J usage is TRBJ2-7; D not certain. Germline CDR1 reads KGHSH; CDR2 reads LQKENI. Trimming left V 6 bases short and J 5 bases short, with 17 bases between. The CDR3 has 14 amino acids. This CDR3 reads CASSPAASRNEQYF. DNA for the CDR3: TGTGCCAGCTCCCCGGCAGCTTCTAGGAACGAGCAGTACTTC.

This clone came up once. The chain is built from TRBV28 and TRBJ1-5; D is unresolved. Germline values: CDR1 MDHEN, CDR2 SYDVKM. V was trimmed by 8 bases and J by 9 bases, leaving 17 bases between them. The CDR3 loop spans 13 amino acids. CDR3 residues: CASRREAPWPQHF. In DNA form, the CDR3 reads TGTGCCAGCCGACGTGAGGCGCCTTGGCCCCAGCATTTT.